This record looks at one T cell receptor (beta chain) sequence and its context. These data are taken from a study of blood T cell repertoires in COVID-19. Trimming shortened V by 3 bases and J by 0 bases, and 21 bases separated the two germline ends. The CDR3 contains 19 residues. Germline V lookup: CDR1 MNHEY, CDR2 SMNVEV (reference sequence). Sequenced by immunoSEQ multiplex PCR; TCRdb stores in-frame clones only, minus some. The sample consists of more than 400,000 clones, approximately 83% of them appearing once. The TCR originated in a human donor in a cohort sampled during active COVID-19. The chain recombines TRBV27 with TRBJ2-1; a possible D gene is TRBD2 (6 bases). The specimen was peripheral blood. CDR3 in DNA: TGTGCCAGCAGTTTTTTGTTGGGTAGCGGATTAAGCTCCTACAATGAGCAGTTCTTC. Amino acids: CASSFLLGSGLSSYNEQFF.